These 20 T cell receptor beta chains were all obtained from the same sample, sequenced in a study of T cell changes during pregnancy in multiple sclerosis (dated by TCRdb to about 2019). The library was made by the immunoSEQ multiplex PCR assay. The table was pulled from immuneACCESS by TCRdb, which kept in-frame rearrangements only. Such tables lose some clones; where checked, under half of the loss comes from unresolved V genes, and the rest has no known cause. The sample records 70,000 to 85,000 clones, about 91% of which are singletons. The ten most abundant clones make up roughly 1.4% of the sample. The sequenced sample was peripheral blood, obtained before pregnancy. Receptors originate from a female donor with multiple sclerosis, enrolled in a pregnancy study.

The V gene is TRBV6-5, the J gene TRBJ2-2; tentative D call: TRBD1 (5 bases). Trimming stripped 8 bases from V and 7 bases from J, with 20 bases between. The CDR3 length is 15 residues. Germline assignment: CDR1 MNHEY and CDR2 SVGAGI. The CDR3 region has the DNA TGTGCCAGCTCCGTCGTTGTGGGGCAGGGCGGGGAGCTGTTTTTT. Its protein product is CASSVVVGQGGELFF.

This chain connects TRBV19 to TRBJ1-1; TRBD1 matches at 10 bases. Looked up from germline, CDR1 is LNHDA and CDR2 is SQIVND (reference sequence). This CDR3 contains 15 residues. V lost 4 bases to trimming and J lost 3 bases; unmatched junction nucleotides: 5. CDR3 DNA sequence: TGTGCCAGTAGTAGTTGGGACAGGGGAGACACTGAAGCTTTCTTT. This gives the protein CASSSWDRGDTEAFF.

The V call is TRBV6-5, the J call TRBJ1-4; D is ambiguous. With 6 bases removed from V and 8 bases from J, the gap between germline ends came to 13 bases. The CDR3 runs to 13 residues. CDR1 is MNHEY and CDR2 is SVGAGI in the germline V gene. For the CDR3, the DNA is TGTGCCAGCAGCGGGGTCACGGGCGAAAAACTGTTTTTT. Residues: CASSGVTGEKLFF.

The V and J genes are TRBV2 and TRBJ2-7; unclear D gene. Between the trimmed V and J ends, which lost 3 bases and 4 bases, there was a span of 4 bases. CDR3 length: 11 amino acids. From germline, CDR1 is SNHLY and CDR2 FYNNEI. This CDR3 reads CASSERYEQYF. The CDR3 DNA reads TGTGCCAGCAGTGAGCGGTACGAGCAGTACTTC.

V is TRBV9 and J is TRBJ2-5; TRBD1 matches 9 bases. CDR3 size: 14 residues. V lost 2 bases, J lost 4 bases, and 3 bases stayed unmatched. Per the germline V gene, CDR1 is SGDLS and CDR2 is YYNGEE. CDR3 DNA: TGTGCCAGCAGCGTGGACAGGGGAGGAGAGACCCAGTACTTC. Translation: CASSVDRGGETQYF.

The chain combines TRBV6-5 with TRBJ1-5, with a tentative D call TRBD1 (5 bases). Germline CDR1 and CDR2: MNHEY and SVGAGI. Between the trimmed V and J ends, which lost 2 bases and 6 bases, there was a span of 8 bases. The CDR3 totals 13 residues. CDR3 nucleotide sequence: TGTGCCAGCAGTTACCAGGGTCCTCAGCCCCAGCATTTT. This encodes CASSYQGPQPQHF.

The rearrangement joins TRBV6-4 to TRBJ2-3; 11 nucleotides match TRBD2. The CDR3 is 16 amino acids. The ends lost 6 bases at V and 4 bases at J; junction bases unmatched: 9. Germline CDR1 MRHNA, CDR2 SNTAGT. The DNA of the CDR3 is TGTGCCAGCAGCCTACGAGATAGCGGGGGGGCAGATACGCAGTATTTT. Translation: CASSLRDSGGADTQYF.

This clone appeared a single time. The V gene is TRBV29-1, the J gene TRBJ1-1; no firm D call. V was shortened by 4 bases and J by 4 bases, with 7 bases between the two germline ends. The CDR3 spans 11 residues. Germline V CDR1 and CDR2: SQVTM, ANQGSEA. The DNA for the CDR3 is TGCAGCGTTGTAGGCGGCACTGAAGCTTTCTTT. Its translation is CSVVGGTEAFF.

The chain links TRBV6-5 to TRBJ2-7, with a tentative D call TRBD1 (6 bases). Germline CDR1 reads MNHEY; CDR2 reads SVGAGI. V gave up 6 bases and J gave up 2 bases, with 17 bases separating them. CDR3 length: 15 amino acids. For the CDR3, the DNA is TGTGCCAGCAGCCCCCAAAGGGGACAAGCCTACGAGCAGTACTTC. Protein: CASSPQRGQAYEQYF.

CDR3 amino acids: CASSPRQVGGEQYF. CDR3 nucleotide sequence: TGTGCCAGCAGCCCACGACAGGTAGGGGGCGAGCAGTACTTC. The chain is built from TRBV7-6 and TRBJ2-7; weak D call: TRBD1 (6 bases). Germline lookup yields CDR1 SGHVS and CDR2 FNYEAQ. Trimming shortened V by 5 bases and J by 6 bases, and 17 bases separated the two germline ends. The CDR3 totals 14 residues. Variable domain in full (rest from reference TRBV7-6 and TRBJ2-7): GAGVSQSPRYKVTKRGQDVALRCDPISGHVSLYWYRQALGQGPEFLTYFNYEAQQDKSGLPNDRFSAERPEGSISTLTIQRTEQRDSAMYRCASSPRQVGGEQYFGPGTRLTVT.

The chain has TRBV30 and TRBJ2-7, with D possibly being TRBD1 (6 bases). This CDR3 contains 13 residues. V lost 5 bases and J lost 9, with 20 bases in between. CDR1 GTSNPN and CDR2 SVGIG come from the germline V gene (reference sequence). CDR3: CAWSGRGARWQYF. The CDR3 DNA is TGTGCCTGGTCCGGCAGGGGTGCCCGGTGGCAGTACTTC.

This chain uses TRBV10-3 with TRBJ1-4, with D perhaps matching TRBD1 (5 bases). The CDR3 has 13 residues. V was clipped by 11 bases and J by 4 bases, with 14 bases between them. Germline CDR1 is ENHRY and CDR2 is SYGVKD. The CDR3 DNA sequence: TGTGCCTCGAAAGACAGCCATAATGAAAAACTGTTTTTT. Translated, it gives CASKDSHNEKLFF.

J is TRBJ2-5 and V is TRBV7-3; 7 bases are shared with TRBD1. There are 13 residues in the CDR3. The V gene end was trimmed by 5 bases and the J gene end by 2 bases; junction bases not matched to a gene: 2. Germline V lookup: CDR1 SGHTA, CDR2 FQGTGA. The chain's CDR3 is CASSLQGQETQYF. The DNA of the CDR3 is TGTGCCAGCAGCCTACAGGGGCAAGAGACCCAGTACTTC.

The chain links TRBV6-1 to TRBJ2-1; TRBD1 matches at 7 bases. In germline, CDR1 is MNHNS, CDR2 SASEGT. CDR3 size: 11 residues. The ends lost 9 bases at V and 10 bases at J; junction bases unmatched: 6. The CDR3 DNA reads TGTGCCAGATACAGGGGAAGGGAGCAGTTCTTC. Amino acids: CARYRGREQFF.

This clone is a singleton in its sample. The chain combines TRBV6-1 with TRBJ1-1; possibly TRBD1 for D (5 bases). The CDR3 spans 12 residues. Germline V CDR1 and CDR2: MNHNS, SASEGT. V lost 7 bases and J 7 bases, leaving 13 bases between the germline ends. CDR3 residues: CASTIGQSEAFF. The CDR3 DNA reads TGTGCCAGCACTATTGGACAAAGTGAAGCTTTCTTT.

The CDR3 sequence: CASSIIGRGGGNEQFF. The CDR3 bases are TGTGCCAGTAGTATAATCGGGCGGGGTGGCGGGAATGAGCAGTTCTTC. V gene TRBV19 combines with J gene TRBJ2-1; maybe TRBD2 (6 bases). The length of the CDR3 is 16 residues. Germline CDR1 LNHDA, CDR2 SQIVND (reference sequence). Trimming took off 2 bases at V and 7 bases at J, with 18 bases between the two ends.

The CDR3 loop reads CASSYSYRDSYEQYF. The CDR3 DNA sequence: TGTGCCAGCAGTTACTCATACAGGGACTCCTACGAGCAGTACTTC. The rearrangement links TRBV6-5 to TRBJ2-7, with a weak D call TRBD1 (6 bases). This CDR3 is 15 amino acids long. CDR1 and CDR2 (germline): MNHEY, SVGAGI. V lost 0 bases, J lost 0 bases, and 9 bases lay in between.

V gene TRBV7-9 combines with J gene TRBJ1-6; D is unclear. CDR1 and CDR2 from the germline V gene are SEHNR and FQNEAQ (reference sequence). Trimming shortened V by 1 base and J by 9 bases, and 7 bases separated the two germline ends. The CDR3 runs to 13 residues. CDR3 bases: TGTGCCAGCAGCTTAGACCGGAGTTCACCCCTCCACTTT. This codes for CASSLDRSSPLHF.

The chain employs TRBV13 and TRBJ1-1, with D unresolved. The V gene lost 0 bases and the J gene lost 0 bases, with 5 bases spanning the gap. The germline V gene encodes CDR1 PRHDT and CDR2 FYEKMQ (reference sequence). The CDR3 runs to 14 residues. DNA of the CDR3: TGTGCCAGCAGCTTAGGTAGTATGAACACTGAAGCTTTCTTT. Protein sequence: CASSLGSMNTEAFF.

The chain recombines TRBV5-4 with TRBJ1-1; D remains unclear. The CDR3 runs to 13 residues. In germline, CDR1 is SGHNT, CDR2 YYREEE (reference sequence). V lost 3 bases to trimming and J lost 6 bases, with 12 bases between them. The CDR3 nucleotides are TGTGCCAGCAGCTACACACCCGGGGCTGAAGCTTTCTTT. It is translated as CASSYTPGAEAFF.